The sample holds many counts of the clone carrying this T cell receptor (beta chain). Its antigen remains unidentified. The data stem from a study of Graves' ophthalmopathy and Graves' hyperthyroidism. On the study more broadly: Researchers obtained peripheral blood at initial diagnosis, before any treatment had begun. Regarding the study as a whole: In blood, most expanded thyroid clonotypes above 0.001 frequency were also detected.

Exclusion applied to patients with other autoimmune diseases, uncontrolled infections, pregnancy or lactation. The germline CDR1 and CDR2 sequences are MDHEN and SYDVKM. This CDR3 is built from 12 residues. The germline V and J ends were trimmed by 5 bases and 6 bases, with 10 bases remaining between them. Researchers took RNA transcripts and amplified TCR beta CDR3 regions from them. Second-round multiplex PCR followed a first-round RT-PCR using HTBI primers. TCRdb reprocessed the multiplex PCR reads with MiXCR, giving one entry per CDR3 protein. The repertoire consists of approximately 210,000 distinct CDR3 sequences, with about 32% occurring once and the leading ten covering 8.5% to 9.5%.

The TCR originated in a man over 45 with Graves' ophthalmopathy. This chain uses TRBV28 with TRBJ2-5; D remains ambiguous. The sequencing input was peripheral blood. CDR3 amino acids: CASSPVRKTQYF. CDR3 DNA: TGTGCCAGCAGTCCGGTCAGGAAGACCCAGTACTTC.